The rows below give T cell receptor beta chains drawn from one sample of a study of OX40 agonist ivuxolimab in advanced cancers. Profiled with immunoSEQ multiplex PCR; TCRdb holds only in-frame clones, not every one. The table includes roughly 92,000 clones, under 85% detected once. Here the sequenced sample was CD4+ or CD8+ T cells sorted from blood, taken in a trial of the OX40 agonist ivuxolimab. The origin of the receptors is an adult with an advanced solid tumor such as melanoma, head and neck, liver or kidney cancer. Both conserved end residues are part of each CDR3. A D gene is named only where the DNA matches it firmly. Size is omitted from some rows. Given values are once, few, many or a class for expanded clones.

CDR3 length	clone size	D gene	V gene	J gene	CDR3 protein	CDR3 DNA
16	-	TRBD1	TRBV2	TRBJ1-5	CASSEGSRGRGQPQHF	TGTGCCAGCAGTGAGGGTTCGAGGGGGCGAGGTCAGCCCCAGCATTTT
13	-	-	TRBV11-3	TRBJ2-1	CASRGTAEDEQFF	TGTGCCAGCAGGGGAACTGCCGAGGATGAGCAGTTCTTC
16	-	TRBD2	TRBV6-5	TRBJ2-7	CASSYATSGGRFEQYF	TGTGCCAGCAGTTACGCAACTAGCGGGGGGCGTTTCGAGCAGTACTTC
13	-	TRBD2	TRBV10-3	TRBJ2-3	CAISGAGYDTQYF	TGTGCCATCAGTGGAGCGGGATATGATACGCAGTATTTT
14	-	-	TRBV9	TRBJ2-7	CASSVAPGADEQYF	TGTGCCAGCAGCGTAGCCCCGGGGGCGGACGAGCAGTACTTC
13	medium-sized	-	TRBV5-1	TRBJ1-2	CASSLEGASGYTF	TGCGCCAGCAGCTTGGAGGGTGCTAGTGGCTACACCTTC
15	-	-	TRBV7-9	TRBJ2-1	CASSLPRGEYNEQFF	TGTGCCAGCAGCTTGCCCCGCGGCGAATACAATGAGCAGTTCTTC
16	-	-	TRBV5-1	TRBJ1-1	CASSLAPLGSGAEAFF	TGCGCCAGCAGCTTGGCTCCGCTGGGCTCGGGCGCTGAAGCTTTCTTT
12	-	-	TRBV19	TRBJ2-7	CASSPAGREQYF	TGTGCCAGTAGCCCCGCGGGGAGAGAGCAGTACTTC
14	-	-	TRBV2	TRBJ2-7	CASSERQWAYEQYF	TGTGCCAGCAGTGAAAGACAGTGGGCCTACGAGCAGTACTTC
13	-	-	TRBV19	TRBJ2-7	CASSLVLGYEQYF	TGTGCCAGTAGCCTTGTCCTGGGGTACGAGCAGTACTTC
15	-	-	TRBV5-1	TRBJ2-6	CASSLVGSGANVLTF	TGCGCCAGCAGCTTGGTGGGCTCTGGGGCCAACGTCCTGACTTTC
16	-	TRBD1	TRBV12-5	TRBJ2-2	CASGLGTGANTGELFF	TGTGCTAGTGGTCTGGGGACAGGGGCGAACACCGGGGAGCTGTTTTTT
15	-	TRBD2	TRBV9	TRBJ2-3	CASSVSLAVTDTQYF	TGTGCCAGCAGCGTATCGCTAGCGGTAACAGATACGCAGTATTTT
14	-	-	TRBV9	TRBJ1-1	CASSVGQANTEAFF	TGTGCCAGCAGCGTAGGACAGGCGAACACTGAAGCTTTCTTT
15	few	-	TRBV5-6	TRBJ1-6	CASSANQGSNSPLHF	TGTGCCAGCAGCGCGAATCAGGGCTCTAATTCACCCCTCCACTTT
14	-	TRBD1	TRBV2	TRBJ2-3	CASSLDREIDTQYF	TGTGCCAGCAGTTTGGACAGGGAGATAGATACGCAGTATTTT
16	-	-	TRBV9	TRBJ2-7	CASSQQGTGSSYEQYF	TGTGCCAGCAGTCAACAGGGAACTGGCAGCTCCTACGAGCAGTACTTC
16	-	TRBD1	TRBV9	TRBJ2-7	CASSVRGDRESYEQYF	TGTGCCAGCAGCGTCCGAGGGGACAGGGAGAGCTACGAGCAGTACTTC
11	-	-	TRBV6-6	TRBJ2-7	CATSLGVKQYF	TGTGCCACCTCTCTGGGAGTTAAGCAGTACTTC
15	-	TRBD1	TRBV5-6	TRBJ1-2	CASSLGGTGRSGYTF	TGTGCCAGCAGCTTGGGGGGGACAGGGAGATCTGGCTACACCTTC
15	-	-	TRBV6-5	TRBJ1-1	CASSYRGLGDTEAFF	TGTGCCAGCAGTTACCGGGGGCTAGGGGACACTGAAGCTTTCTTT
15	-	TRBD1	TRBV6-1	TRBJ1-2	CASSEPGTAYYGYTF	TGTGCCAGCAGTGAGCCCGGGACAGCATACTATGGCTACACCTTC
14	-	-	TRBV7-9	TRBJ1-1	CASSFGGGSTEAFF	TGTGCCAGCAGCTTCGGGGGCGGAAGCACTGAAGCTTTCTTT
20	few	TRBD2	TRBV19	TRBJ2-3	CASSMVEGTSGGPETDTQYF	TGTGCCAGTAGTATGGTGGAAGGGACTAGCGGGGGGCCGGAGACAGATACGCAGTATTTT
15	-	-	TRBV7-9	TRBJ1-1	CASSLAGAVNTEAFF	TGTGCCAGCAGCCTCGCCGGGGCAGTGAACACTGAAGCTTTCTTT
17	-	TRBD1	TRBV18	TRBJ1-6	CASSPLDAGQGGSPLHF	TGTGCCAGCTCACCACTAGATGCGGGACAGGGGGGTTCACCCCTCCACTTT
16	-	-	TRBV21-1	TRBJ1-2	CASSKARTGRGYGYTF	TGTGCCAGCAGCAAAGCACGGACAGGGAGAGGCTATGGCTACACCTTC
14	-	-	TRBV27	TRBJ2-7	CASSFQGPSYEQYF	TGTGCCAGCAGCTTTCAGGGTCCGTCCTACGAGCAGTACTTC
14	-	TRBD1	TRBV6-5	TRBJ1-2	CASRWTGDNYGYTF	TGTGCCAGCAGGTGGACAGGTGATAACTATGGCTACACCTTC
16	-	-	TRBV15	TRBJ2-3	CATSSTRTNPTDTQYF	TGTGCCACCAGCTCTACCAGGACTAACCCCACAGATACGCAGTATTTT
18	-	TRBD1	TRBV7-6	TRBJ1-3	CASSLTGQGARLGNTIYF	TGTGCCAGCAGCTTAACGGGACAGGGGGCAAGGTTGGGAAACACCATATATTTT
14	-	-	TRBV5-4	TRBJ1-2	CASSYSGTVYGYTF	TGTGCCAGCAGCTACTCCGGGACCGTGTATGGCTACACCTTC
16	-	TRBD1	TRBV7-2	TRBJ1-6	CASSLRTGSYNSPLHF	TGTGCCAGCAGCCTTAGGACAGGCTCCTATAATTCACCCCTCCACTTT
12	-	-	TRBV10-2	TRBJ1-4	CASRATNEKLFF	TGCGCCAGCAGGGCAACTAATGAAAAACTGTTTTTT
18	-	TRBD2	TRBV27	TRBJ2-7	CASSLRGLAGGSSYEQYF	TGTGCCAGCAGTTTACGCGGTCTAGCGGGAGGGTCCTCCTACGAGCAGTACTTC
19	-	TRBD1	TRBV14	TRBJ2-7	CASSQESGDRGGSSYEQYF	TGTGCCAGCAGCCAAGAATCCGGGGACAGGGGTGGAAGCTCCTACGAGCAGTACTTC
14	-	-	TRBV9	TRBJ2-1	CASSDHSGTGPRFF	TGTGCCAGCAGCGACCATTCCGGGACCGGGCCCAGGTTCTTC
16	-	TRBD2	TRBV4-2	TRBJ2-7	CASSQDRTSGSYEQYF	TGTGCCAGCAGCCAAGATAGAACTAGCGGCTCCTACGAGCAGTACTTC
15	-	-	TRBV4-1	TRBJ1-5	CASSQATGLNQPQHF	TGCGCCAGCAGCCAGGCTACAGGGTTAAATCAGCCCCAGCATTTT
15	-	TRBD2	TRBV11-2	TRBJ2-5	CASSQGFREGETQYF	TGTGCCAGCAGCCAGGGTTTCAGGGAGGGAGAGACCCAGTACTTC
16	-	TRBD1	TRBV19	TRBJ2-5	CASSTRRTGYQETQYF	TGTGCCAGTAGTACGCGACGGACAGGATATCAAGAGACCCAGTACTTC
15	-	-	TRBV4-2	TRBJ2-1	CASQNRQDSYNEQFF	TGTGCCAGCCAGAACCGACAGGACTCCTACAATGAGCAGTTCTTC
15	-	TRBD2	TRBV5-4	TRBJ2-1	CASSLEAGGANEQFF	TGTGCCAGCAGCTTAGAAGCGGGGGGAGCGAATGAGCAGTTCTTC
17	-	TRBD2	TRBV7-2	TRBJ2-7	CASSFLSGSMSSYEQYF	TGTGCCAGCAGCTTCCTTAGCGGGAGTATGAGCTCCTACGAGCAGTACTTC
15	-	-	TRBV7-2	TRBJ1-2	CASSPRALANYGYTF	TGTGCCAGCAGCCCTCGGGCGTTAGCTAACTATGGCTACACCTTC
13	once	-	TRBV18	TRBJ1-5	CASSWGQDQPQHF	TGTGCCAGCTCATGGGGGCAAGATCAGCCCCAGCATTTT
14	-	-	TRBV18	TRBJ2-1	CASSPPTSYNEQFF	TGTGCCAGCTCACCACCAACTTCGTACAATGAGCAGTTCTTC
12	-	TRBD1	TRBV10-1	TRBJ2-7	CASIRRGHEQYF	TGCGCCAGCATCCGAAGGGGGCACGAGCAGTACTTC
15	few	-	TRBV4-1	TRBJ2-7	CASSQIVADFYEQYF	TGCGCCAGCAGCCAGATTGTAGCGGACTTCTACGAGCAGTACTTC
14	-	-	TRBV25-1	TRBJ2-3	CASSGGLNTDTQYF	TGTGCCAGCAGTGGGGGGTTAAACACAGATACGCAGTATTTT
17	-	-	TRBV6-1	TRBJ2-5	CASSEGNLASLTETQYF	TGTGCCAGCAGTGAAGGAAATTTGGCTAGTCTTACGGAGACCCAGTACTTC
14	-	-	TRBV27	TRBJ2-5	CASSSMGPQETQYF	TGTGCCAGCAGTTCCATGGGGCCGCAAGAGACCCAGTACTTC
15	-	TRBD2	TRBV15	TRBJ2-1	CATSRVREGVIEQFF	TGTGCCACCAGCAGAGTTCGGGAGGGAGTGATTGAGCAGTTCTTC
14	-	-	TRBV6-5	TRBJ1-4	CASSYTGPPRKLFF	TGTGCCAGCAGTTACACAGGGCCGCCTCGAAAACTGTTTTTT